This T cell receptor (beta chain) was captured by sequencing in a study of radiotherapy plus CTLA-4 blockade in lung cancer (dated by TCRdb to 2016 to 2019). General notes on the study: Objective responses occurred in more than 15% of enrolled patients, and just over 30% achieved disease control.

Receptor amplification or capture employed the immunoSEQ multiplex PCR assay. The clones in this table, taken by TCRdb from immuneACCESS, are in-frame only. Not every clone is retained; where verified, under half of the shortfall comes from an unresolved V gene, and the cause of the rest is unknown. This sample has about 66,000 clones in its table, and around four fifths of those were observed once. Clones ranked in the top ten supply about 4.3% of the sample. Study-level results and caveats: Early dynamic changes in blood T cell clones, together with increased serum interferon-beta after radiation, were reported as the strongest predictors of response. After treatment with radiotherapy and ipilimumab, TCR clones that came from tumors expanded in the peripheral blood.

The CDR3, from cysteine to phenylalanine, totals 15 residues. The CDR3 DNA has 45 bases and is translated from base 1. For this chain, trimming is 6 bases at the V end and 7 bases at the J end, and the number of junction bases without a gene match is 8. Sequences LNHDA (CDR1) and SQIVND (CDR2) are obtained from the germline V gene (reference sequence). About this clone itself: Its target antigen remains unknown. Per-base quality was not reported, and no clone a single base away is much larger than it.

The study evaluated CTLA-4 blockade (ipilimumab) given together with focal radiation therapy in patients who had chemo-refractory metastatic non-small-cell lung cancer. The material was peripheral blood, obtained from a patient treated with radiotherapy plus ipilimumab. The sequence came from a human donor with non-small cell lung cancer who had a partial response to radiotherapy plus ipilimumab. The rearrangement combines TRBV19 with TRBJ1-4, with 10 bases aligning to TRBD1. The encoded CDR3 is CASSPRDRGTEKLFF. The DNA sequence is given as TGTGCCAGTAGCCCCCGGGACAGGGGTACTGAAAAACTGTTTTTT. Reference TRBV19 and TRBJ1-4 proteins supply the regions before and after the CDR3; the full variable domain is: DGGITQSPKYLFRKEGQNVTLSCEQNLNHDAMYWYRQDPGQGLRLIYYSQIVNDFQKGDIAEGYSVSREKKESFPLTVTSAQKNPTAFYLCASSPRDRGTEKLFFGSGTQLSVL.